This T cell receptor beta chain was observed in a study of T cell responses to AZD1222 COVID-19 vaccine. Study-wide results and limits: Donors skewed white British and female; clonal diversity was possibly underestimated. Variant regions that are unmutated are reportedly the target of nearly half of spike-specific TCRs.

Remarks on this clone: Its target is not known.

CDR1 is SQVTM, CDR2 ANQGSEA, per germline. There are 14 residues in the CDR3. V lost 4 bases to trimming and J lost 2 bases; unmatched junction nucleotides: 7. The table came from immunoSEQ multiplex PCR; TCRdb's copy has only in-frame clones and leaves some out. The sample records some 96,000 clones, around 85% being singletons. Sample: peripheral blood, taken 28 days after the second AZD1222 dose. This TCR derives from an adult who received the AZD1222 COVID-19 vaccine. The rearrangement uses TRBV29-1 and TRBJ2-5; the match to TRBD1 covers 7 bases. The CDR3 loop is CSVGNRGPQETQYF. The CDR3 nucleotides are TGCAGCGTTGGAAACAGGGGCCCGCAAGAGACCCAGTACTTC.